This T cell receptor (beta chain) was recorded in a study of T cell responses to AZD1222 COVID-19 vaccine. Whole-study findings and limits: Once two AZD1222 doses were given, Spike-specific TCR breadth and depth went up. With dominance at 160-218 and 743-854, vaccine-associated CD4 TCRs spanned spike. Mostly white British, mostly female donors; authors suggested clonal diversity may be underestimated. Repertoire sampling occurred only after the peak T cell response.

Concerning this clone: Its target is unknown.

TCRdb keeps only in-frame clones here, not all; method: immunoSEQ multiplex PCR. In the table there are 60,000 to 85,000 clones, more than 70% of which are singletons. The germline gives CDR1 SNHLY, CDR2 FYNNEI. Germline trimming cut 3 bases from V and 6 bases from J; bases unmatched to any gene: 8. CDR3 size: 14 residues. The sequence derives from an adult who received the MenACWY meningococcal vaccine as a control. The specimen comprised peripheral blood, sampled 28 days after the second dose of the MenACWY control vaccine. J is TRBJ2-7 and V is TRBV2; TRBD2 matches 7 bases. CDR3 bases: TGTGCCAGCAGTGAGCGGGAGAGTCAGGGCGAGCAGTACTTC. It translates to CASSERESQGEQYF. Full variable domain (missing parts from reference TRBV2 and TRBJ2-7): EPEVTQTPSHQVTQMGQEVILRCVPISNHLYFYWYRQILGQKVEFLVSFYNNEISEKSEIFDDQFSVERPDGSNFTLKIRSTKLEDSAMYFCASSERESQGEQYFGPGTRLTVT.